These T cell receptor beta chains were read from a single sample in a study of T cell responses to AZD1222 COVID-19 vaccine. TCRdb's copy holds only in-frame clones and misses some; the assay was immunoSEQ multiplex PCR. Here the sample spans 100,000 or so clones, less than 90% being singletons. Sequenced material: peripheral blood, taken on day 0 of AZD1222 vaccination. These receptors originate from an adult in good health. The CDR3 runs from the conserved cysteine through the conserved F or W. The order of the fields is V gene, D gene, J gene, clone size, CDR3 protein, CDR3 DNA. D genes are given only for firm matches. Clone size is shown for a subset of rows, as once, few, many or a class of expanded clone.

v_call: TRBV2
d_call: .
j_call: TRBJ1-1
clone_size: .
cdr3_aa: CASTQGWGNTEAFF
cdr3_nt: TGTGCCAGCACCCAAGGGTGGGGGAACACTGAAGCTTTCTTT

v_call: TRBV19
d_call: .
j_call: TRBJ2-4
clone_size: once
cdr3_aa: CASRPGAGGNIQYF
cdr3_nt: TGTGCCAGTAGGCCCGGGGCAGGGGGGAACATTCAGTACTTC

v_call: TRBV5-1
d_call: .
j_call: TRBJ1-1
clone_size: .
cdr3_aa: CASSSLLLPSTEAFF
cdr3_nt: TGCGCCAGCAGCTCTCTCCTTCTACCTTCCACTGAAGCTTTCTTT

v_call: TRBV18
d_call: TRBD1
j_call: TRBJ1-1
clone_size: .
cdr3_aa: CASSPPGGEGTEAFF
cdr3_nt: TGTGCCAGCTCACCCCCAGGGGGCGAGGGCACTGAAGCTTTCTTT

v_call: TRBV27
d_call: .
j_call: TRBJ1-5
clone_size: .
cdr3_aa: CASRPTLGNQPQHF
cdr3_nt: TGTGCCAGCAGGCCTACGTTGGGAAATCAGCCCCAGCATTTT

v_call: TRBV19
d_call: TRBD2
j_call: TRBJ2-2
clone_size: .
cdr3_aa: CASSLGLAVTSTGELFF
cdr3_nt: TGTGCCAGTAGTTTGGGACTAGCGGTCACTTCCACCGGGGAGCTGTTTTTT

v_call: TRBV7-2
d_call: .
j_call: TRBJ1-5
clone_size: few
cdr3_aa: CASSSGYNQPQHF
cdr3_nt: TGTGCCAGCAGCTCGGGATACAATCAGCCCCAGCATTTT

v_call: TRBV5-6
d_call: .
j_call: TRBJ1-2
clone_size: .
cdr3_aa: CASSRRVDYTF
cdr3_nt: TGTGCCAGCAGCCGCCGCGTCGACTACACCTTC

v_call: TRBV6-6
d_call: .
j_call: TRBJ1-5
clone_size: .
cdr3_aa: CASSPPGVGPQPQHF
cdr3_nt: TGTGCCAGCAGTCCCCCGGGTGTGGGGCCTCAGCCCCAGCATTTT

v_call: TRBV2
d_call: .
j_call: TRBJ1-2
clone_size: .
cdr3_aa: CASSEWAARVGYTF
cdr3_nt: TGTGCCAGCAGTGAATGGGCAGCGCGGGTCGGCTACACCTTC

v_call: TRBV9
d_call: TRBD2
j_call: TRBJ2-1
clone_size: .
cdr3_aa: CASSVTSVLTGEQFF
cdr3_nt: TGTGCCAGCAGCGTCACTAGCGTCTTAACCGGTGAGCAGTTCTTC

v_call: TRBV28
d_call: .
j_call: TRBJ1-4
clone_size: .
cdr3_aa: CASSSPGFREKLFF
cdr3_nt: TGTGCCAGCAGTTCCCCGGGTTTCCGGGAAAAACTGTTTTTT

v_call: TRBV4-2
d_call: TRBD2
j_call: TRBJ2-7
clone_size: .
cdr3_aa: CASSQDPWGGGEYEQYF
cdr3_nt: TGTGCCAGCAGCCAAGATCCTTGGGGGGGTGGGGAGTACGAGCAGTACTTC

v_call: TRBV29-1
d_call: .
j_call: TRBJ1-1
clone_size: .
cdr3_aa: CSVVQRVPNTEAFF
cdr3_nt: TGCAGCGTTGTTCAAAGGGTCCCGAACACTGAAGCTTTCTTT

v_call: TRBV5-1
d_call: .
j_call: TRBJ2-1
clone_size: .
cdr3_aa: CASSSTKLQAHEQFF
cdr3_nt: TGCGCCAGCAGCTCTACAAAACTCCAGGCCCATGAGCAGTTCTTC

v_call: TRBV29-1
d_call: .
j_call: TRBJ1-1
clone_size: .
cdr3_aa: CSVAGSAFDTEAFF
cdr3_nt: TGCAGCGTTGCTGGCTCCGCCTTCGACACTGAAGCTTTCTTT

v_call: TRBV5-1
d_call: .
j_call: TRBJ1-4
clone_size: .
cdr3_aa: CASSAGQSANEKLFF
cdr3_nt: TGCGCCAGCAGCGCCGGACAGTCGGCTAATGAAAAACTGTTTTTT

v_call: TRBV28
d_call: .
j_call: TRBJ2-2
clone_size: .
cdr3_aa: CASSPPGTNTGELFF
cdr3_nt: TGTGCCAGCAGCCCTCCCGGGACAAACACCGGGGAGCTGTTTTTT

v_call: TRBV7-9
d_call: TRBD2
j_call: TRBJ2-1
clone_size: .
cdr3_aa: CASSPGTSGGNNEQFF
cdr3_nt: TGTGCCAGCAGCCCTGGGACTAGCGGGGGGAACAATGAGCAGTTCTTC

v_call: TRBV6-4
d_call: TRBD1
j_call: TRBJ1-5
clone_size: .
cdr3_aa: CASSEGTGELQPQHF
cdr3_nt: TGTGCCAGCAGTGAAGGGACAGGGGAGTTGCAGCCCCAGCATTTT

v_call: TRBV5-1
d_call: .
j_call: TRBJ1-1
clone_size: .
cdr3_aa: CASSDLQNTEAFF
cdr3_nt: TGCGCCAGCAGTGATCTACAGAACACTGAAGCTTTCTTT

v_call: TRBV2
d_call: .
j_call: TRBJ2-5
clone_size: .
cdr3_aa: CASSVETQYF
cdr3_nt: TGTGCCAGCAGTGTAGAGACCCAGTACTTC

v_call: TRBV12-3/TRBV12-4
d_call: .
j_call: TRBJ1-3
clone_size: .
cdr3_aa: CASRKPGNTIYF
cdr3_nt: TGTGCCAGCAGAAAACCTGGAAACACCATATATTTT

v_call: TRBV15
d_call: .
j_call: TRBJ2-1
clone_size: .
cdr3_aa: CATSRFVGQSSYNEQFF
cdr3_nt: TGTGCCACCAGCAGATTCGTTGGACAGAGCTCCTACAATGAGCAGTTCTTC

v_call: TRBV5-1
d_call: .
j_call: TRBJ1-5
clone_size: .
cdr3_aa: CASSLGTEDQPQHF
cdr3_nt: TGCGCCAGCAGCTTGGGGACAGAGGATCAGCCCCAGCATTTT

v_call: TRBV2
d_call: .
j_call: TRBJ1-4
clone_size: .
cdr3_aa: CASSRGNEKLFF
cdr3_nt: TGTGCCAGCAGCAGGGGAAATGAAAAACTGTTTTTT

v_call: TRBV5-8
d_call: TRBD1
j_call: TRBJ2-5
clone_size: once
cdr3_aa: CASSLWGQVQETQYF
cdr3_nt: TGTGCCAGCAGCTTGTGGGGACAGGTTCAAGAGACCCAGTACTTC

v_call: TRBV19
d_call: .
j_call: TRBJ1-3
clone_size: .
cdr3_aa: CASNSRTGSGNTIYF
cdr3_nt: TGTGCCAGTAACAGTAGAACAGGGTCTGGAAACACCATATATTTT

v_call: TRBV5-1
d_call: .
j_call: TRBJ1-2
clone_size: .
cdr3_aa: CASSLAGSYGYTF
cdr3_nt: TGCGCCAGCAGCTTGGCAGGGAGCTATGGCTACACCTTC